The rows below give T cell receptor beta chains drawn from one sample of a study of cytomegalovirus exposure and HLA in healthy donors. Profiling relied on immunoSEQ multiplex PCR, and the TCRdb table lists in-frame clones only, not all of them. The table has some 130,000 clones, 79% seen once; the top ten hold about 2%. What was sequenced was PBMCs. The receptor source for this set is a man aged 18-30 years in good health and CMV-seronegative. Both conserved end residues are part of each CDR3. Each record gives: V gene, J gene, CDR3 protein.

V gene: TRBV2
J gene: TRBJ1-1
CDR3 protein: CASSDLAGKGTNTEAFF

V gene: TRBV28
J gene: TRBJ2-1
CDR3 protein: CASSHNEQFF

V gene: TRBV2
J gene: TRBJ1-6
CDR3 protein: CASSDETGGRNSPLHF

V gene: TRBV10-3
J gene: TRBJ1-5
CDR3 protein: CAISDTGGSNQPQHF

V gene: TRBV28
J gene: TRBJ1-1
CDR3 protein: CASSFRGPRNTEAFF

V gene: TRBV7-9
J gene: TRBJ2-1
CDR3 protein: CASSLGGGSGIGDEQFF

V gene: TRBV27
J gene: TRBJ1-5
CDR3 protein: CASSLRGVQPQHF

V gene: TRBV5-1
J gene: TRBJ2-2
CDR3 protein: CASSLPSGARPGVIGELFF

V gene: TRBV7-8
J gene: TRBJ2-7
CDR3 protein: CASSIAGGGYEQYF

V gene: TRBV6-4
J gene: TRBJ2-7
CDR3 protein: CAIKPGQHYEQYF

V gene: TRBV30
J gene: TRBJ1-2
CDR3 protein: CAWTRPTYNYGYTF

V gene: TRBV4-2
J gene: TRBJ1-1
CDR3 protein: CASSLQGTGTEAFF

V gene: TRBV5-4
J gene: TRBJ2-7
CDR3 protein: CASSLAGAGTSYEQYF

V gene: TRBV18
J gene: TRBJ2-6
CDR3 protein: CASSGSIASGANVLTF

V gene: TRBV6-5
J gene: TRBJ1-2
CDR3 protein: CASSRRPTGIGYTF

V gene: TRBV28
J gene: TRBJ1-1
CDR3 protein: CASSLLVERDTEAFF

V gene: TRBV7-2
J gene: TRBJ2-7
CDR3 protein: CASSPDRGMGEQYF

V gene: TRBV28
J gene: TRBJ1-1
CDR3 protein: CASSLDSDTEAFF

V gene: TRBV7-2
J gene: TRBJ2-1
CDR3 protein: CASSLGRTDIEQFF

V gene: TRBV5-4
J gene: TRBJ2-1
CDR3 protein: CASSPGLAGTYNEQFF

V gene: TRBV9
J gene: TRBJ1-3
CDR3 protein: CASSVGDTGAGNTIYF

V gene: TRBV5-4
J gene: TRBJ2-7
CDR3 protein: CASSSGTGYEQYF

V gene: TRBV6-5
J gene: TRBJ1-3
CDR3 protein: CAVRRATSGNTIYF

V gene: TRBV6-4
J gene: TRBJ2-1
CDR3 protein: CASSDVQGPYNEQFF

V gene: TRBV9
J gene: TRBJ1-2
CDR3 protein: CASSAWGAWGYTF

V gene: TRBV5-1
J gene: TRBJ1-1
CDR3 protein: CASSLEGQRGTEAFF

V gene: TRBV2
J gene: TRBJ2-2
CDR3 protein: CASSQLNRNTGELFF